This passage covers 15 T cell receptor beta chains from one sample sequenced in a study of blood T cell repertoires in COVID-19. Clones were read by immunoSEQ multiplex PCR, and TCRdb kept only the in-frame ones, dropping some. Of 150,000 or so clones in the sample, approximately 80% were seen once. Sequencing was done on a sample of PBMCs or T cells enriched from blood (not recorded which). The receptors come from a woman aged 55 to 70 who had recovered from COVID-19.

The genes are TRBV12-3 or TRBV12-4 and TRBJ1-2; D unresolved. This CDR3 comprises 11 residues. V was pared by 3 bases and J by 5 bases, with 4 bases between. The CDR3 spells CASSFRYGYTF. The CDR3 DNA sequence: TGTGCCAGCAGTTTCCGGTATGGCTACACCTTC.

This rearrangement joins TRBV12-5 to TRBJ1-2; 7 bases fit TRBD1. V lost 5 bases, J lost 1 base, and 10 bases stayed unmatched. In germline, CDR1 is LGHNT, CDR2 FRNRAP. The CDR3 extends over 16 amino acids. The CDR3 is CASGASLGQVNYGYTF. CDR3 nucleotides: TGTGCTAGTGGTGCCTCCCTAGGACAGGTTAACTATGGCTACACCTTC.

The V gene is TRBV24-1, the J gene TRBJ2-5; the match to TRBD1 covers 7 bases. The CDR3 runs 16 residues. The germline V gene has CDR1 KGHDR and CDR2 SFDVKD. V shed 3 bases and J 4 bases; nucleotides not matched to a gene: 10. The CDR3 spells CATSDPGQRNGETQYF. The CDR3, as DNA: TGTGCCACCAGTGATCCGGGACAGCGTAACGGAGAGACCCAGTACTTC.

The chain links TRBV30 to TRBJ1-1; D is uncertain. Trimming left V 7 bases short and J 0 bases short, with 18 bases between. Germline CDR1 is GTSNPN and CDR2 is SVGIG (reference sequence). The CDR3 sequence is 15 residues long. CDR3 protein: CASTHPWQLNTEAFF. As DNA, the CDR3 is TGTGCCTCAACCCACCCTTGGCAGTTGAACACTGAAGCTTTCTTT. Variable domain in full (rest from reference TRBV30 and TRBJ1-1): SQTIHQWPATLVQPVGSPLSLECTVEGTSNPNLYWYRQAAGRGLQLLFYSVGIGQISSEVPQNLSASRPQDRQFILSSKKLLLSDSGFYLCASTHPWQLNTEAFFGQGTRLTVV.

The chain couples TRBV19 to TRBJ2-1, with a possible D match to TRBD2 (6 bases). Trimming cost V 3 bases and J 4 bases, with 10 bases left between them. Germline-derived CDR1 and CDR2 are LNHDA and SQIVND (reference sequence). The CDR3 runs 14 residues. CDR3 DNA: TGTGCCAGTAGTATTGGCGGGGCTTACAATGAGCAGTTCTTC. Translated, it gives CASSIGGAYNEQFF.

The gene calls are TRBV11-2 and TRBJ2-3; TRBD2 aligns across 11 bases. Unmatched junction bases numbered 9, after V lost 5 bases and J lost 2 bases. Germline V CDR1 and CDR2: SGHAT, FQNNGV. The CDR3 spans 17 residues. The DNA for the CDR3 is TGTGCCAGCAGCCATCTACTTAGCGGGGGGGACACAGATACGCAGTATTTT. Its protein is CASSHLLSGGDTDTQYF.

This clone came up once. The chain uses TRBV11-2 and TRBJ2-1; the match to TRBD2 covers 8 bases. The ends lost 8 bases at V and 10 bases at J; junction bases unmatched: 4. CDR3 size: 11 residues. CDR1 is SGHAT, CDR2 FQNNGV, per germline. The CDR3 bases are TGTGCCAGCCGGGGGGGGAGCGAGCAGTTCTTC. Protein sequence: CASRGGSEQFF.

As concerns this clone: Other DNA sequences in the same sample also yield this CDR3. The chain uses TRBV19 and TRBJ2-7, with D possibly being TRBD1 (6 bases). This CDR3 contains 13 residues. The V gene's germline CDR1 is LNHDA and CDR2 SQIVND (reference sequence). V lost 3 bases, J lost 2 bases, and 8 bases lay in between. The CDR3 nucleotides are TGTGCCAGTAGTATGGGACACCCCTACGAGCAGTACTTC. This gives the protein CASSMGHPYEQYF.

The J gene is TRBJ2-1, the V gene TRBV4-2, with TRBD2 identical over 9 bases. CDR1 and CDR2 (germline): LGHNA, YNFKEQ. The CDR3 sequence is 13 residues long. J gave up 7 bases and V 5 bases, and 3 bases lay outside the gene matches. CDR3 sequence reads: CASSGLAFNEQFF. The CDR3 DNA follows: TGTGCCAGCAGCGGACTAGCGTTTAATGAGCAGTTCTTC.

The chain has TRBV5-1 and TRBJ2-2; TRBD2 matches at 10 bases. This CDR3 is 15 amino acids long. Germline V lookup: CDR1 SGHRS, CDR2 YFSETQ. J gave up 5 bases and V 4 bases, and 5 bases lay outside the gene matches. The CDR3 bases are TGCGCCAGCAGCCCTACTAGCGGGGAGACCGGGGAGCTGTTTTTT. Its translation: CASSPTSGETGELFF.

V is TRBV29-1 and J is TRBJ1-2, with D perhaps matching TRBD1 (6 bases). The CDR3 extends over 12 amino acids. Germline-derived CDR1 and CDR2 are SQVTM and ANQGSEA. V lost 6 bases and J 4 bases, leaving 12 bases between the germline ends. Here the CDR3 DNA reads TGCAGCGTGAAGGACAGTGCCTATGGCTACACCTTC. Amino acid sequence: CSVKDSAYGYTF. The full variable domain, in which reference TRBV29-1 and TRBJ1-2 provide the parts outside the CDR3, is SAVISQKPSRDICQRGTSLTIQCQVDSQVTMMFWYRQQPGQSLTLIATANQGSEATYESGFVIDKFPISRPNLTFSTLTVSNMSPEDSSIYLCSVKDSAYGYTFGSGTRLTVV.

A single count supports this clone. The J gene is TRBJ1-2, the V gene TRBV2, with a possible D match to TRBD1 (5 bases). V lost 4 bases to trimming and J lost 4 bases, with 10 bases between them. The CDR3 runs 13 residues. Looked up from germline, CDR1 is SNHLY and CDR2 is FYNNEI. The CDR3 is CASSGGGSYGYTF. For the CDR3, the DNA is TGTGCCAGCAGTGGGGGGGGGAGCTATGGCTACACCTTC. The full variable domain, rest sourced from reference TRBV2 and TRBJ1-2, is EPEVTQTPSHQVTQMGQEVILRCVPISNHLYFYWYRQILGQKVEFLVSFYNNEISEKSEIFDDQFSVERPDGSNFTLKIRSTKLEDSAMYFCASSGGGSYGYTFGSGTRLTVV.

The CDR3 sequence: CASSGQAADEKLFF. CDR3 coding DNA: TGTGCCAGCAGCGGACAGGCCGCAGATGAAAAACTGTTTTTT. The gene calls are TRBV2 and TRBJ1-4, with TRBD1 identical over 7 bases. This CDR3 has 14 residues. The trim removed 6 bases at V and 6 bases at J, leaving 7 bases unmatched. Germline values: CDR1 SNHLY, CDR2 FYNNEI.

This clone was counted a single time. The chain combines TRBV30 with TRBJ1-2; TRBD1 is a possible D gene (6 bases). CDR1 GTSNPN and CDR2 SVGIG come from the germline V gene (reference sequence). The CDR3 totals 15 residues. V lost 3 bases to trimming and J lost 0 bases, with 14 bases between them. This CDR3 is CAWRTDRRANYGYTF. CDR3 nucleotides: TGTGCCTGGAGGACCGACAGGAGAGCTAACTATGGCTACACCTTC.

This clone was detected a few times. V gene TRBV23-1 combines with J gene TRBJ2-7; possible D gene TRBD1, 5 bases. TRBV23-1 qualifies as an ORF whose function is uncertain. The CDR3 runs 12 residues. For the CDR3, the DNA is TGCGCAGTCACCTCAGGGTACTACGAGCAGTACTTC. It yields the protein CAVTSGYYEQYF.